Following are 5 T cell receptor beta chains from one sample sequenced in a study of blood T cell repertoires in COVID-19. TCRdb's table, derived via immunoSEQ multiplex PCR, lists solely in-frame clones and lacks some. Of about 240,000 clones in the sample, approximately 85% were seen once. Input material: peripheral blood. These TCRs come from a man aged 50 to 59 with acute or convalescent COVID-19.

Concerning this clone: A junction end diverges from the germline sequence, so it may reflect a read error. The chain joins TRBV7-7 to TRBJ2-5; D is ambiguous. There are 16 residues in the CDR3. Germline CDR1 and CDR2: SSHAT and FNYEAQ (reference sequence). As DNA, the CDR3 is TGTGCTAGCAGCTTAGACTGGCAGATGAGCAGGGAGACCCAGTACTTC. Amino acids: CASSLDWQMSRETQYF.

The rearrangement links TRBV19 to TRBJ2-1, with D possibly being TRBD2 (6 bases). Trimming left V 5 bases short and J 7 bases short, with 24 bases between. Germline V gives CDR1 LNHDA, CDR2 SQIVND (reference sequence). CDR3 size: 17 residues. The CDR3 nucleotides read TGTGCCAGTAGTCCCCGGGGGAGGACGGGAGTCTTAAATGAGCAGTTCTTC. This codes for CASSPRGRTGVLNEQFF.

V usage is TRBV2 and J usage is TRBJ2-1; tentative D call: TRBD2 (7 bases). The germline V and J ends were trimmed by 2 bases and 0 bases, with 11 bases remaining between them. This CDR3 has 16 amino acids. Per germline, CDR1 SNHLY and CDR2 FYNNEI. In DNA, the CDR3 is TGTGCCAGCAGTGAACGGGGGGCAGACTCCTACAATGAGCAGTTCTTC. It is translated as CASSERGADSYNEQFF.

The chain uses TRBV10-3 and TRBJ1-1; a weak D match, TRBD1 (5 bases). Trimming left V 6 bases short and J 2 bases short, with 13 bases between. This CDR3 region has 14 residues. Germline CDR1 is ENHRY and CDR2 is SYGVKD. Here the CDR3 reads CAIRAGTENTEAFF. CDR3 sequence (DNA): TGTGCCATCAGGGCCGGGACTGAAAACACTGAAGCTTTCTTT.

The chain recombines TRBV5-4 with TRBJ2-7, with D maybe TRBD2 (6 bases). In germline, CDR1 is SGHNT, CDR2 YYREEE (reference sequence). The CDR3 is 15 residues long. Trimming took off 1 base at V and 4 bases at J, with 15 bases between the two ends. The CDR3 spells CASSLLAPGSYEQYF. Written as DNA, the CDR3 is TGTGCCAGCAGCTTGCTAGCCCCCGGGAGTTACGAGCAGTACTTC.